Presented here are 30 T cell receptor beta chains from one specimen sequenced in a study of OX40 agonist ivuxolimab in advanced cancers. The assay was immunoSEQ multiplex PCR, and TCRdb's table has in-frame clones only and misses some. The table has 55,000 to 75,000 clones, approximately 86% seen once. The sample here was CD4+ or CD8+ T cells sorted from blood, taken in a trial of the OX40 agonist ivuxolimab. These receptors all come from an adult with an advanced solid tumor such as melanoma, head and neck, liver or kidney cancer.

The V gene is TRBV19, the J gene TRBJ1-5; D is unclear. This CDR3 has 13 residues. Germline-derived CDR1 and CDR2 are LNHDA and SQIVND (reference sequence). The V and J ends lost 7 bases and 9 bases respectively, with 16 bases between them. The CDR3 DNA is TGTGCCAGTACCCGGGAGCACCAGCGGCCCCAGCATTTT. Its translation is CASTREHQRPQHF.

The chain uses TRBV28 and TRBJ1-4, with 12 bases identical to TRBD1. With V trimmed by 6 bases and J by 8 bases, 7 bases remained unmatched. From germline, CDR1 is MDHEN and CDR2 SYDVKM. This CDR3 spans 15 amino acids. The CDR3, as DNA: TGTGCCAGCAGCCCCGTGGGACAGGGGGCAGAAAAACTGTTTTTT. Its protein product is CASSPVGQGAEKLFF.

This CDR3 reads CASSPGARRDIQYF. The CDR3, as DNA: TGTGCCAGCAGCCCCGGGGCTCGGCGGGACATTCAGTACTTC. The J gene is TRBJ2-4, the V gene TRBV6-6; tentatively, D is TRBD1 or TRBD2 (5 bases each). This CDR3 contains 14 residues. Germline CDR1 MNHNY, CDR2 SVGAGI (reference sequence). V was trimmed by 6 bases and J by 8 bases, leaving 17 bases between them.

In its sample, this clone was seen a few times. The chain couples TRBV6-4 to TRBJ2-7, with D hard to call. Germline CDR1 is MRHNA and CDR2 is SNTAGT. The V gene lost 3 bases and the J gene lost 0 bases, with 9 bases spanning the gap. The CDR3 is made up of 14 amino acids. The CDR3 spells CASSESPNSYEQYF. CDR3 DNA: TGTGCCAGCAGTGAAAGTCCAAACTCCTACGAGCAGTACTTC.

A single count supports this clone. This sequence joins TRBV5-5 and TRBJ1-3; tentatively, D is TRBD1 (5 bases). The V end lost 6 bases, the J end lost 1 base, and 20 bases lay between the germline ends. CDR1 is SGHKS, CDR2 YYEKEE, per germline (reference sequence). The CDR3 has 17 residues. Here the CDR3 reads CASNPLSQVPSGNTIYF. The CDR3 coding sequence is TGTGCCAGCAACCCCCTATCACAGGTACCTTCTGGAAACACCATATATTTT.

The rearrangement uses TRBV5-1 and TRBJ2-7; no definite D call. CDR3 size: 14 residues. Trimming removed 0 bases at V and 3 bases at J, with 10 bases between. CDR1 and CDR2 (germline): SGHRS, YFSETQ. CDR3 in amino acids: CASSLATDSYEQYF. The CDR3 bases are TGCGCCAGCAGCTTGGCAACGGATAGCTACGAGCAGTACTTC.

V gene TRBV7-8 combines with J gene TRBJ1-6; D ambiguous. The CDR3 length is 14 residues. Germline assignment: CDR1 SGHVS and CDR2 FQNEAQ. V shed 5 bases and J shed 10 bases, with 15 bases lying between them. CDR3 in amino acids: CASSTHSGDSPLHF. The DNA of the CDR3 is TGTGCCAGCAGCACACACAGTGGTGACTCACCCCTCCACTTT.

CDR3: CASSYRDTEAFF. The CDR3 coding sequence is TGTGCCAGCAGTTACAGGGACACTGAAGCTTTCTTT. This chain uses TRBV6-6 with TRBJ1-1; D not certain. Germline CDR1 MNHNY, CDR2 SVGAGI (reference sequence). The V end lost 2 bases, the J end lost 3 bases, and 4 bases lay between the germline ends. The CDR3 is 12 amino acids.

J is TRBJ2-7 and V is TRBV11-2; no clear D gene. V was clipped by 0 bases and J by 3 bases, with 9 bases between them. In germline, CDR1 is SGHAT, CDR2 FQNNGV. The CDR3 length is 14 residues. The CDR3 sequence is CASSLDVSVYEQYF. Here the CDR3 DNA reads TGTGCCAGCAGCTTAGACGTCTCGGTCTACGAGCAGTACTTC.

The V gene is TRBV5-5, the J gene TRBJ1-2; a weak D match, TRBD1 (5 bases). CDR1 SGHKS and CDR2 YYEKEE come from the germline V gene (reference sequence). This CDR3 comprises 15 residues. Trimming left V 0 bases short and J 6 bases short, with 15 bases between. CDR3 protein: CASSLDGQGGNGYTF. The CDR3 bases are TGTGCCAGCAGCTTGGATGGGCAGGGAGGCAATGGCTACACCTTC.

The chain joins TRBV9 to TRBJ1-2; 9 bases align to TRBD1. Germline V gene lookup returns CDR1 SGDLS and CDR2 YYNGEE. CDR3 length: 16 residues. V was pared by 0 bases and J by 2 bases, with 5 bases of the junction left unmatched. The CDR3 region has the DNA TGTGCCAGCAGCGTAGGGGGGACAGGGATAAACTATGGCTACACCTTC. Translation gives CASSVGGTGINYGYTF.

V usage is TRBV5-1 and J usage is TRBJ2-3; TRBD2 is a possible D gene (6 bases). Germline values: CDR1 SGHRS, CDR2 YFSETQ. V was trimmed by 5 bases and J by 2 bases, leaving 15 bases between them. CDR3 size: 15 residues. The CDR3 protein is CASRGGVAPTDTQYF. For the CDR3, the DNA is TGCGCCAGCAGAGGAGGGGTTGCGCCCACAGATACGCAGTATTTT.

V usage is TRBV19 and J usage is TRBJ2-1; 8 bases align to TRBD2. CDR1 is LNHDA and CDR2 is SQIVND in the germline V gene (reference sequence). The CDR3 totals 17 residues. V trimming: 5 bases; J trimming: 3 bases; junction bases outside the gene matches: 12. The CDR3 protein is CASSPWRGTRFYNEQFF. DNA for the CDR3: TGTGCCAGTAGTCCCTGGAGGGGGACTAGGTTCTACAATGAGCAGTTCTTC.

The V gene is TRBV7-8, the J gene TRBJ2-2; D remains ambiguous. Germline assignment: CDR1 SGHVS and CDR2 FQNEAQ. The V and J ends lost 3 bases and 7 bases respectively, with 3 bases between them. The CDR3 is 11 residues long. In nucleotides, the CDR3 is TGTGCCAGCAGCTTGATCGGGGAGCTGTTTTTT. Its translation: CASSLIGELFF.

V is TRBV12-5 and J is TRBJ2-1; TRBD2 is a possible D gene (6 bases). CDR1 and CDR2 (germline): LGHNT, FRNRAP. The CDR3 is 13 residues long. Trimming took off 4 bases at V and 6 bases at J, with 10 bases between the two ends. In nucleotides, the CDR3 is TGTGCTAGTGGTTCCTCACTAGCCAATGAGCAGTTCTTC. Translating it yields CASGSSLANEQFF.

The DNA of the CDR3 is TGCGCCAGCAGCTTGGCCAGCCTCCACAGCCACGAGCAGTACTTC. It translates to CASSLASLHSHEQYF. The chain recombines TRBV5-1 with TRBJ2-7; D not resolved. This CDR3 contains 15 residues. The germline gives CDR1 SGHRS, CDR2 YFSETQ. Trimming pared 0 bases from V and 5 bases from J, leaving 15 bases between.

This chain links TRBV15 with TRBJ2-6, with a tentative D call TRBD1 (5 bases). The length of the CDR3 is 16 residues. V shed 4 bases and J shed 0 bases, with 10 bases lying between them. Per the germline V gene, CDR1 is LNHNV and CDR2 is YYDKDF (reference sequence). Here the CDR3 DNA reads TGTGCCACCAGCACCGACAGTCTCTCTGGGGCCAACGTCCTGACTTTC. This sequence encodes CATSTDSLSGANVLTF.

This chain connects TRBV5-1 to TRBJ2-7; 7 nucleotides match TRBD1. This CDR3 spans 14 amino acids. In germline, CDR1 is SGHRS, CDR2 YFSETQ. Trimming cost V 6 bases and J 4 bases; bases outside gene matches: 10. CDR3 region: CASTLGTGDYEQYF. CDR3 in DNA: TGCGCCAGCACCCTAGGTACAGGGGATTACGAGCAGTACTTC.

The chain's CDR3 is CASSLRRSYTF. DNA for the CDR3: TGTGCCAGCAGCTTAAGAAGAAGCTACACCTTC. The gene calls are TRBV5-6 and TRBJ1-2; D not resolved. Germline CDR1 is SGHDT and CDR2 is YYEEEE. Trimming removed 2 bases from V and 9 bases from J, with 8 bases in between. The CDR3 consists of 11 residues.

The chain couples TRBV5-1 to TRBJ1-4, with TRBD1 identical over 10 bases. The V and J ends lost 4 bases and 4 bases, in that order; junction bases with no gene match: 13. Germline assignment: CDR1 SGHRS and CDR2 YFSETQ. The CDR3 covers 18 residues. CDR3 region: CASSGVGTGAPSNEKLFF. The CDR3 DNA reads TGCGCCAGCAGCGGGGTCGGGACAGGGGCCCCGAGTAATGAAAAACTGTTTTTT.

The chain combines TRBV27 with TRBJ1-4; D is unclear. CDR1 is MNHEY, CDR2 SMNVEV, per germline (reference sequence). The CDR3 extends over 15 amino acids. The V end was cut by 0 bases, the J end by 8 bases, with 13 bases between. CDR3 coding DNA: TGTGCCAGCAGTTTATCCGGACCGGCGGGCGAAAAACTGTTTTTT. This sequence encodes CASSLSGPAGEKLFF.

The V call is TRBV30, the J call TRBJ1-2; D is unclear. The ends were cut back, 0 bases at V and 8 bases at J, with 16 bases in the middle. This CDR3 spans 14 amino acids. Germline assignment: CDR1 GTSNPN and CDR2 SVGIG (reference sequence). The CDR3 sequence: CAWSVRSGALGYTF. DNA of the CDR3: TGTGCCTGGAGTGTACGATCGGGTGCACTGGGCTACACCTTC.

This chain links TRBV7-2 with TRBJ2-7; D assignment may be TRBD1 or TRBD2 (6 bases each). This CDR3 contains 17 residues. V was cut by 1 base and J by 5 bases, with 21 bases left in between. Looked up from germline, CDR1 is SGHTA and CDR2 is FQGNSA. The CDR3 coding sequence is TGTGCCAGCAGCTTAGAGGGGGGCACGCAGGGTGGGAACGAGCAGTACTTC. It specifies CASSLEGGTQGGNEQYF. Complete variable domain (other parts from reference TRBV7-2 and TRBJ2-7): GAGVSQSPSNKVTEKGKDVELRCDPISGHTALYWYRQSLGQGLEFLIYFQGNSAPDKSGLPSDRFSAERTGGSVSTLTIQRTQQEDSAVYLCASSLEGGTQGGNEQYFGPGTRLTVT.

The chain is built from TRBV27 and TRBJ1-1, with no clear D. This CDR3 spans 17 amino acids. From germline, CDR1 is MNHEY and CDR2 SMNVEV (reference sequence). With 7 bases removed from V and 5 bases from J, the gap between germline ends came to 26 bases. DNA for the CDR3: TGTGCCAGCACACGGGATAAATTATGTATTTTGGGGACTGAAGCTTTCTTT. Protein product: CASTRDKLCILGTEAFF.

The rearrangement uses TRBV5-5 and TRBJ1-1; 7 bases are shared with TRBD1. J was trimmed by 4 bases and V by 4 bases; bases with no gene match: 13. The length of the CDR3 is 16 residues. Germline loops: CDR1 SGHKS, CDR2 YYEKEE (reference sequence). CDR3 coding DNA: TGTGCCAGCAGCCGTCGCTGGGACAGTCCTTTCACTGAAGCTTTCTTT. Its translation is CASSRRWDSPFTEAFF.

This clone was seen a handful of times. The chain has TRBV4-1 and TRBJ2-1; TRBD2 is a possible D gene (6 bases). Germline V gives CDR1 MGHRA, CDR2 YSYEKL. V lost 4 bases, J lost 8 bases, and 15 bases lay in between. CDR3 length: 14 amino acids. CDR3 coding DNA: TGCGCCAGCAGCCGCCAGAGGGAGGCACATGAGCAGTTCTTC. It translates to CASSRQREAHEQFF.

The V gene is TRBV4-3, the J gene TRBJ2-7, with D possibly matching TRBD2 (6 bases). Germline CDR1 and CDR2: LGHNA and YSLEER. The CDR3 runs to 19 residues. Trimming took 1 base from V and 3 from J, leaving 25 bases between them. CDR3 DNA: TGCGCCAGCAGCCAAGTGGCCGGGACGTTCACCGTGGGGGGCTACGAGCAGTACTTC. This sequence encodes CASSQVAGTFTVGGYEQYF.

This clone was recorded only once. This rearrangement joins TRBV18 to TRBJ2-7, with D possibly being TRBD1 (6 bases). The CDR3 has 14 amino acids. CDR1 is KGHSH, CDR2 LQKENI, per germline. Deletions cut 5 bases from V and 5 bases from J, with 16 bases between. The CDR3 loop is CASSSRDIVDEQYF. The CDR3 DNA reads as TGTGCCAGCTCATCCCGGGACATTGTAGACGAGCAGTACTTC.

The V gene is TRBV6-1, the J gene TRBJ2-5; possibly TRBD2 for D (5 bases). Between the trimmed V and J ends, which lost 5 bases and 1 base, there was a span of 11 bases. This CDR3 has 14 residues. In germline, CDR1 is MNHNS, CDR2 SASEGT. The CDR3 spells CASSKHGLQETQYF. For the CDR3, the DNA is TGTGCCAGCAGTAAACACGGACTCCAAGAGACCCAGTACTTC.

J is TRBJ2-7 and V is TRBV7-6; TRBD2 agrees at 9 bases. The CDR3 runs 15 residues. Germline assignment: CDR1 SGHVS and CDR2 FNYEAQ. J lost 0 bases, V lost 4 bases, and 4 bases had no gene match. The CDR3 region is CASSSNSGSSYEQYF. The CDR3 DNA follows: TGTGCCAGCAGCTCCAATAGCGGGAGCTCCTACGAGCAGTACTTC.